Included here is one T cell receptor beta chain sequence, with context. Its cognate antigen has yet to be identified. No much larger clone exists at a distance of one base, and base qualities are not known. This entry belongs to a study of T-cell reconstitution after alpha-beta-depleted transplantation in children (TCRdb year 2016). In the study overall: T-cell immune reconstitution after TCRalphabeta/CD19-depleted allogeneic hematopoietic cell transplantation in children was quantitatively tracked in the study by means of TCR repertoire profiling. The paper as a whole reports these results and caveats: In some patients, the high TCRbeta diversity seen at day 60 was put down to recipient T cells and intrathymic progenitors that had survived conditioning. The apparently early recovery of alphabetaT-cell counts about two months after transplant reportedly depended on only several hundred rapidly expanded clones that came from non-depleted graft cells. Hyperexpanded clone frequencies declined over subsequent months; after one year, T-cell counts and TCRbeta diversity were mostly attributed to newly produced T cells.

The library came from PCR. TCRdb shows the sequencer as Illumina HiSeq 2500. TCR library preparation used molecular barcoding, with unique molecular identifiers applied to normalize quantification of the TCRbeta repertoire. TCRdb passed the public sequencing reads through fastp at Q25 and MiXCR, retaining productive beta sequences. All rows with the same CDR3 protein become a single entry with the most common DNA and genes. This sample lists fewer than 250,000 distinct CDR3 sequences; roughly 18% were detected once. Of the sample, about 41% is held by the ten largest clones. The intended sense of this specimen's treatment or condition label: allogeneic hematopoietic cell transplantation with graft depleted of TCRalphabeta T cells and CD19 B cells. Transplant recipients were children who received TCRalphabeta/CD19-depleted allogeneic hematopoietic cell grafts. The junction carries 15 bases between V and J, which are trimmed by 1 base and 2 bases respectively. Reading from cysteine to phenylalanine, the CDR3 counts 17 amino acids. Solely the CDR3 DNA is kept, with 51 bases framed from the first base. Reading the germline V gene (reference sequence) gives CDR1 SEHNR and CDR2 FQNEAQ.

The clonotype comes from a male patient between 2 and 10 years old who had a stem cell transplant for acute lymphoblastic leukemia, so the T cells may come from the graft donor. The sequences come from PBMCs, mostly from graft donor cells, collected 360 days after TCRalphabeta/CD19-depleted stem cell transplant. Recombination connected TRBV7-9 to TRBJ2-1; the D gene is possibly TRBD2, with 7 bases matching. The DNA is as follows: TGTGCCAGCAGCTTAGGCGGGGGCTACGGAGCCTACAATGAGCAGTTCTTC. Its translation reads: CASSLGGGYGAYNEQFF. With the rest looked up from the reference TRBV7-9 and TRBJ2-1 genes rather than sequenced, the full variable domain is DTGVSQNPRHKITKRGQNVTFRCDPISEHNRLYWYRQTLGQGPEFLTYFQNEAQLEKSRLLSDRFSAERPKGSFSTLEIQRTEQGDSAMYLCASSLGGGYGAYNEQFFGPGTRLTVL.